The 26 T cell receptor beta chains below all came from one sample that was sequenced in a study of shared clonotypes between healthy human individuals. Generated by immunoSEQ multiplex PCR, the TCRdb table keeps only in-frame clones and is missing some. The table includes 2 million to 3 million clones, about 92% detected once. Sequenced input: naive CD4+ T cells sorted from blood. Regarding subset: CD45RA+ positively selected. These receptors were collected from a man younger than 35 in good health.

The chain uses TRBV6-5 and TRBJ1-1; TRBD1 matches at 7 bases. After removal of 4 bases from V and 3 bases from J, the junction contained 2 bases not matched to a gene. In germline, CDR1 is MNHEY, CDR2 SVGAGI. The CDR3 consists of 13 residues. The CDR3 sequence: CASSSDRDTEAFF. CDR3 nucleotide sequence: TGTGCCAGCAGTTCCGACAGGGACACTGAAGCTTTCTTT.

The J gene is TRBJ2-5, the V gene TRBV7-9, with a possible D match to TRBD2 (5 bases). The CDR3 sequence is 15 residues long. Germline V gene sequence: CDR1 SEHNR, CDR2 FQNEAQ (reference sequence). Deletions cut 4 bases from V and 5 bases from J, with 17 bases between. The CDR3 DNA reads TGTGCCAGCAGCTCGGGCGGGTTAACGGTGGAGACCCAGTACTTC. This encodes CASSSGGLTVETQYF.

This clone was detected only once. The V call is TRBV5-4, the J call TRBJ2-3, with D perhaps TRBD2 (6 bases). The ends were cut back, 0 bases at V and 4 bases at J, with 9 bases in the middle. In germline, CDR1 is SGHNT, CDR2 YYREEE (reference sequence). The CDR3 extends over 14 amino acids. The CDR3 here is CASSLAGGADTQYF. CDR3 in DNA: TGTGCCAGCAGCTTGGCCGGCGGGGCAGATACGCAGTATTTT.

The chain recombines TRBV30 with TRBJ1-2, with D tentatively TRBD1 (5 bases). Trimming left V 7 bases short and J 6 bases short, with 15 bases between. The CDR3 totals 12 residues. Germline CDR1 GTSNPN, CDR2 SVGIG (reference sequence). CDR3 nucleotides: TGTGCCTTCTCCGGGGGACGAGATGGCTACACCTTC. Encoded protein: CAFSGGRDGYTF.

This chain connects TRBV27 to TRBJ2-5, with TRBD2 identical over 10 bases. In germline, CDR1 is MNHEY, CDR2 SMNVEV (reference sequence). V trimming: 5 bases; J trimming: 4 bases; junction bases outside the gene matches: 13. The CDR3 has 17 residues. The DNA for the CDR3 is TGTGCCAGCAGTCCCAACCTCAGACTAGCGGGTGGAGAGACCCAGTACTTC. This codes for CASSPNLRLAGGETQYF.

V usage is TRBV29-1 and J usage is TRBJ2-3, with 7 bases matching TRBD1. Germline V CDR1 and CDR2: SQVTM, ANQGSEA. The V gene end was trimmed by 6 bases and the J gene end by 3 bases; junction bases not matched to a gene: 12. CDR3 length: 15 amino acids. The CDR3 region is CSVETGVGRTDTQYF. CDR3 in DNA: TGCAGCGTAGAAACAGGGGTGGGTAGGACAGATACGCAGTATTTT.

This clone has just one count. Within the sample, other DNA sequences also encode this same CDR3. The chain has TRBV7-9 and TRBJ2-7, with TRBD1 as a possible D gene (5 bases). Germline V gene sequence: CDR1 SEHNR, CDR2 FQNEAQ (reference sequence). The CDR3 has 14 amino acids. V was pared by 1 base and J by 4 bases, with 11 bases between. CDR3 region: CASSLVPGSYEQYF. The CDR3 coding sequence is TGTGCCAGCAGCTTAGTCCCAGGGTCGTACGAGCAGTACTTC.

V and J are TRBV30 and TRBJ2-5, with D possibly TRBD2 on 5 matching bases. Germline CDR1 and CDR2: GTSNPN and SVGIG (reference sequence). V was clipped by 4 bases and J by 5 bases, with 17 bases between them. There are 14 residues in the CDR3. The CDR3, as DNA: TGTGCCTGGACTTTGGACTCCTCCGGGGAGACCCAGTACTTC. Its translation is CAWTLDSSGETQYF. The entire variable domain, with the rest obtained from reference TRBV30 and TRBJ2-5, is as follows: SQTIHQWPATLVQPVGSPLSLECTVEGTSNPNLYWYRQAAGRGLQLLFYSVGIGQISSEVPQNLSASRPQDRQFILSSKKLLLSDSGFYLCAWTLDSSGETQYFGPGTRLLVL.

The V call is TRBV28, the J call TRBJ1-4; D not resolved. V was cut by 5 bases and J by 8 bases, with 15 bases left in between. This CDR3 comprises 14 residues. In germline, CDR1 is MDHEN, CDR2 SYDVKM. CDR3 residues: CASSLVQQEEKLFF. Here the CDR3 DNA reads TGTGCCAGCAGTCTGGTCCAGCAGGAGGAAAAACTGTTTTTT.

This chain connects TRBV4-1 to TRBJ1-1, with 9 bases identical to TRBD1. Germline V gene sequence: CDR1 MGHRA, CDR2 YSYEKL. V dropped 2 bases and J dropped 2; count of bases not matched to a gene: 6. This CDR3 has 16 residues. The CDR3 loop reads CASSQSRDRANTEAFF. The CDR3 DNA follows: TGCGCCAGCAGCCAAAGCCGGGACAGGGCCAACACTGAAGCTTTCTTT.

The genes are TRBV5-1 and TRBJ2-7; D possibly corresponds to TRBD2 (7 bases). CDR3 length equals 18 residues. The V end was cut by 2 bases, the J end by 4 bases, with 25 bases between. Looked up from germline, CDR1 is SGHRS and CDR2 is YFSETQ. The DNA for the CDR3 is TGCGCCAGCAGCTTCCCCACGCGCGAACTGGCGGGGGCGTACGAGCAGTACTTC. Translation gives CASSFPTRELAGAYEQYF.

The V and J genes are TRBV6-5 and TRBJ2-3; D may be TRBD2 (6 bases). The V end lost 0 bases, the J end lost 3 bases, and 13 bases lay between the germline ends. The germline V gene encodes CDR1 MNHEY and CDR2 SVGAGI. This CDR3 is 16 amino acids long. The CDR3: CASSYSIPTSTDTQYF. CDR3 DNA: TGTGCCAGCAGTTACTCGATCCCGACTAGTACAGATACGCAGTATTTT.

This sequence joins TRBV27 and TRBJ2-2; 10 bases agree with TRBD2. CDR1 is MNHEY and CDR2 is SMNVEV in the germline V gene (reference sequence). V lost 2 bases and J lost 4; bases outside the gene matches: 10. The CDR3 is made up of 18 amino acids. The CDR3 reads CASSLEGGRLAGTGELFF. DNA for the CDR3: TGTGCCAGCAGTTTAGAGGGTGGGAGACTAGCGGGCACCGGGGAGCTGTTTTTT.

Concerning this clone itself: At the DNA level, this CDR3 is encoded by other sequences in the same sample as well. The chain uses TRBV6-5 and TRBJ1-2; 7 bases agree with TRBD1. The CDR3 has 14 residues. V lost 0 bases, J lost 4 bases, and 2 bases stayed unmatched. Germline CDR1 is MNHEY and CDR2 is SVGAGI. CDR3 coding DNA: TGTGCCAGCAGTTACTCACAGGGGACCTATGGCTACACCTTC. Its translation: CASSYSQGTYGYTF.

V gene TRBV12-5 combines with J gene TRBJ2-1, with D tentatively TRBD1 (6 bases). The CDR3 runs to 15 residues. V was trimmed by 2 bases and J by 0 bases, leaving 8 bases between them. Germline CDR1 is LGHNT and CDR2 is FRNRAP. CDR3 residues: CASGLSRGSYNEQFF. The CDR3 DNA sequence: TGTGCTAGTGGTTTGAGCAGGGGCTCCTACAATGAGCAGTTCTTC. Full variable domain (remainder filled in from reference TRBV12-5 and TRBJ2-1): DARVTQTPRHKVTEMGQEVTMRCQPILGHNTVFWYRQTMMQGLELLAYFRNRAPLDDSGMPKDRFSAEMPDATLATLKIQPSEPRDSAVYFCASGLSRGSYNEQFFGPGTRLTVL.

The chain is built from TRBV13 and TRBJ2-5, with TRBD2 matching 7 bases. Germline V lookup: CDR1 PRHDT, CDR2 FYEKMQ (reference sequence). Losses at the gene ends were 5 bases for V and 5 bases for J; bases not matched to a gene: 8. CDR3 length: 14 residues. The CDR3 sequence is CASSPSGGGETQYF. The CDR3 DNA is TGTGCCAGCAGCCCGTCGGGAGGTGGGGAGACCCAGTACTTC.

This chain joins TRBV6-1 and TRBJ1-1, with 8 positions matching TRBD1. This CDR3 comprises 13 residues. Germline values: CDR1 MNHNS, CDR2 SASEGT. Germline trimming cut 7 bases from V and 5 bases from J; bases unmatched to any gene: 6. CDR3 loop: CASKFTGGTEAFF. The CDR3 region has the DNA TGTGCCAGCAAATTCACAGGGGGGACTGAAGCTTTCTTT.

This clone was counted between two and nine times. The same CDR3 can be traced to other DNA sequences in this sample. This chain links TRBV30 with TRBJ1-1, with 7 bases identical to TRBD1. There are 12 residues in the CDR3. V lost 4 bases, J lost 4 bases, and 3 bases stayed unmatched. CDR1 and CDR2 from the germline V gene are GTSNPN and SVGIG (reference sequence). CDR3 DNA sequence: TGTGCCTGGAACAGGGGCTTCACTGAAGCTTTCTTT. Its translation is CAWNRGFTEAFF.

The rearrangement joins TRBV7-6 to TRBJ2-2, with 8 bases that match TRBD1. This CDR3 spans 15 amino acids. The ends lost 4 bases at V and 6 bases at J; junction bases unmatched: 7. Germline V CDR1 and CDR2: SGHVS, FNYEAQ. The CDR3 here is CASSSTGEVPGELFF. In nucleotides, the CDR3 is TGTGCCAGCAGCTCGACAGGGGAGGTACCCGGGGAGCTGTTTTTT. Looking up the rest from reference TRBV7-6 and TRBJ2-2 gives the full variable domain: GAGVSQSPRYKVTKRGQDVALRCDPISGHVSLYWYRQALGQGPEFLTYFNYEAQQDKSGLPNDRFSAERPEGSISTLTIQRTEQRDSAMYRCASSSTGEVPGELFFGEGSRLTVL.

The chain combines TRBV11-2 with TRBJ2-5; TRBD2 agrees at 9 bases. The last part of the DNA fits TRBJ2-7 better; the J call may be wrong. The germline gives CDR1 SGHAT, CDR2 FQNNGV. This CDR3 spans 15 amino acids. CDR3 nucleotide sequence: TGTGCCAGCAGCTTTACTCGGACTAGCGTCTACGAGCAGTACTTC. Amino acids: CASSFTRTSVYEQYF.

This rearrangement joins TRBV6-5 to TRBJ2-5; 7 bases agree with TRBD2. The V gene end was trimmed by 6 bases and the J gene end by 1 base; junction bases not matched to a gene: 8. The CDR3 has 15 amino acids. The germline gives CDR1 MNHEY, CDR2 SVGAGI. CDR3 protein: CASSQGLAVQETQYF. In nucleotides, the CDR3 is TGTGCCAGCAGCCAAGGGCTAGCGGTCCAAGAGACCCAGTACTTC.

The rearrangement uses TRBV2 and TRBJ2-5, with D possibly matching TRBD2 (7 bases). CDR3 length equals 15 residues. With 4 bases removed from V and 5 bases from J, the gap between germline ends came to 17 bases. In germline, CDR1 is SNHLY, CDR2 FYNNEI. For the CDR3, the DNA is TGTGCCAGCAGTGGCGGGAAGGGGGGGGTGGAGACCCAGTACTTC. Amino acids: CASSGGKGGVETQYF.

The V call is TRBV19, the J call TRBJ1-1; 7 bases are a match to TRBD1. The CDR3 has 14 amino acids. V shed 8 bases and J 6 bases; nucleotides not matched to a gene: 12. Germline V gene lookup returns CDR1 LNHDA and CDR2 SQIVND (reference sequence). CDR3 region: CASSPEGALSEAFF. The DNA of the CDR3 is TGTGCCAGTTCCCCCGAGGGGGCGCTTTCTGAAGCTTTCTTT.

The CDR3 DNA reads TGTGCCAGCAGCCCCCCGGCCCGCTCCTACAATGAGCAGTTCTTC. Amino acid sequence: CASSPPARSYNEQFF. This chain links TRBV27 with TRBJ2-1; D gene ambiguous. The germline V gene has CDR1 MNHEY and CDR2 SMNVEV (reference sequence). The length of the CDR3 is 15 residues. V was trimmed by 6 bases and J by 0 bases, leaving 12 bases between them.

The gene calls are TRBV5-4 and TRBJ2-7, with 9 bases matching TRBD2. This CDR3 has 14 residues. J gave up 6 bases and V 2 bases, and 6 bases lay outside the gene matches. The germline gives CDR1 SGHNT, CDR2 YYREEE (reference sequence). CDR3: CASSFGGRAPEQYF. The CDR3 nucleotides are TGTGCCAGCAGCTTCGGCGGGAGGGCTCCCGAGCAGTACTTC.

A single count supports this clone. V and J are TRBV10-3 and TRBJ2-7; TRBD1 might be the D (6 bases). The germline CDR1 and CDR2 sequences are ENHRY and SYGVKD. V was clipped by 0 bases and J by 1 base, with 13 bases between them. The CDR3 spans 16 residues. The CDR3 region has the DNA TGTGCCATCAGTGAGTCGACGGGACACATGTCCTACGAGCAGTACTTC. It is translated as CAISESTGHMSYEQYF.